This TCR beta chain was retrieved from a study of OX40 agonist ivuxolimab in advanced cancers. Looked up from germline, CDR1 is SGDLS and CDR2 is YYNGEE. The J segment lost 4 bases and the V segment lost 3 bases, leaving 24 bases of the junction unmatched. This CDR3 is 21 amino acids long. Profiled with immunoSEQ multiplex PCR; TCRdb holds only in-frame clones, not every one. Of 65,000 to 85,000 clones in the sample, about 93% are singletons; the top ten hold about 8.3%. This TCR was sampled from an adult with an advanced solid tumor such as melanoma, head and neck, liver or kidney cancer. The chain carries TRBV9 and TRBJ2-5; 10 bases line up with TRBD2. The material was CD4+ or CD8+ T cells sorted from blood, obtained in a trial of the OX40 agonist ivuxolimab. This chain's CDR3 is CASSGPLRQGTSGVPRETQYF. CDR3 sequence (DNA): TGTGCCAGCAGCGGGCCCCTAAGACAGGGTACTAGCGGGGTCCCACGAGAGACCCAGTACTTC. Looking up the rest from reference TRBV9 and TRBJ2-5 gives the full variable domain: DSGVTQTPKHLITATGQRVTLRCSPRSGDLSVYWYQQSLDQGLQFLIQYYNGEERAKGNILERFSAQQFPDLHSELNLSSLELGDSALYFCASSGPLRQGTSGVPRETQYFGPGTRLLVL.